The source of this TCR beta chain is a study of CD8 T cells in ankylosing spondylitis. Quantitative 5'-RACE with molecular barcodes generated TCR beta libraries. TCRdb re-called the 5' RACE reads through MiXCR, storing one row per CDR3 protein. The repertoire holds tens of thousands of distinct CDR3 sequences, approximately 8% seen once, with about 8.1% in the top ten. Regarding this clonotype: Its specificity is unknown.

General study points: Matched ankylosing spondylitis synovial fluid reportedly showed significant enrichment of disease-linked clones.

CDR3 length: 12 residues. V lost 3 bases and J 2 bases, leaving 3 bases between the germline ends. CDR1 SGHAT and CDR2 FQNNGV come from the germline V gene. The chain couples TRBV11-2 to TRBJ2-3; D is undetermined. Sequenced material: blood, either unsorted or a sorted T cell fraction (not recorded which). The source is a female donor with ankylosing spondylitis or in good health (not recorded which). The CDR3 DNA reads as TGTGCCAGCAGCTTCCACACAGATACGCAGTATTTT. This gives the protein CASSFHTDTQYF.